Below, one TCR beta chain is given with its context. This specimen belongs to a study of blood T cell repertoires in COVID-19. Turning to the study itself: Acute and convalescent COVID-19 samples came from the United States, Italy and Spain. The cDNA or gDNA used as material had been derived from T cells, B-cell-depleted T cells, or PBMCs.

As processed by the authors: Amplifying reference gene primers gave estimates of nucleated cell counts. The method was immunoSEQ multiplex PCR; TCRdb's version includes in-frame clones alone and lacks a portion of them. V, J and clone size reflect that table, while D and trimming were determined from the DNA. The data show more than 200,000 clones, around 87% seen once. The Seattle patients joined while their infection was active and were tracked longitudinally afterward. The origin of this receptor is a woman aged 60 to 75 with COVID-19, enrolled during active disease. Sequencing input: peripheral blood.

The CDR3 here is CASSSGFYEQYF. The DNA for the CDR3 is TGTGCCAGCAGTTCAGGCTTCTACGAGCAGTACTTC. The rearrangement uses TRBV12-3 or TRBV12-4 and TRBJ2-7; no firm D call. Trimming left V 4 bases short and J 3 bases short, with 7 bases between. The CDR3 spans 12 residues.